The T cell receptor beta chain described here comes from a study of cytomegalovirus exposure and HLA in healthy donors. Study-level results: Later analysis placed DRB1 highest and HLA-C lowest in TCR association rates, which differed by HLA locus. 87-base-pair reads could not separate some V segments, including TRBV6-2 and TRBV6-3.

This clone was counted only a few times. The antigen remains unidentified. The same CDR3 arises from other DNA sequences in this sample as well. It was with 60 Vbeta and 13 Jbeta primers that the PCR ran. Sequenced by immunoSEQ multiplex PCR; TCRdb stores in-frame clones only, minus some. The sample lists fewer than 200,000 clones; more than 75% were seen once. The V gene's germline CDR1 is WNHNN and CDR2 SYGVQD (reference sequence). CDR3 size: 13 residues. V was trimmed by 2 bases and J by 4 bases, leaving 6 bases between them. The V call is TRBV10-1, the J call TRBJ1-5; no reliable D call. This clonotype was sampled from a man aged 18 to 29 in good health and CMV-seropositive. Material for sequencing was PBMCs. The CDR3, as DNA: TGCGCCAGCAGTGAGACCGGGAATCAGCCCCAGCATTTT. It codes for CASSETGNQPQHF.